The entry below describes one T cell receptor (beta chain). Its specificity is unknown. Constant-region reverse primers amplified full-length variable regions, followed by semi-nested Nested Universal Primer A PCR. TCRdb reanalysed the 5' RACE reads using MiXCR and keeps one entry per CDR3 protein. The table includes under 65,000 distinct CDR3 sequences, more than 20% detected once. There are 15 residues in the CDR3. Trimming stripped 2 bases from V and 3 bases from J, with 11 bases between. Germline loops: CDR1 SGHTA, CDR2 FQGNSA. The sorted Tregs were CD4+CD25+CD127-/low cells. Overall study findings and caveats: The larger-cohort validation was restricted to a single TCR beta V-J rearrangement rather than whole repertoires. Tumor memory CD4+ T cell TCR gene usage clustered with blood and lymph node memory CD4+ cells and lymph node naive CD4+ cells. Tumor-infiltrating Treg TCR alpha and beta sequences overlapped most with tumor naive CD4+ T cells, then blood naive.

The material sequenced was tumor-infiltrating Tregs sorted from the breast tumor. The chain is built from TRBV7-2 and TRBJ1-5; no clear D. The TCR sequence derives from a female donor with breast cancer. The CDR3 here is CASSLRVGVNQPQHF. The CDR3 DNA follows: TGTGCCAGCAGCTTAAGGGTTGGGGTCAATCAGCCCCAGCATTTT.